This TCR beta chain came from a study of cytomegalovirus exposure and HLA in healthy donors. Study conclusions and caveats: On later analysis, the bulk of CMV-associated TCR beta chains appeared to be HLA-restricted.

About this clone itself: Its cognate antigen is unknown.

There are 17 residues in the CDR3. The junction had 10 bases not matched to a gene; V was cut back by 4 bases and J by 0 bases. CDR1 and CDR2 (germline): KGHSH, LQKENI. The PCR ran on 60 Vbeta and 13 Jbeta primers. The protocol was immunoSEQ multiplex PCR, while the TCRdb copy is restricted to in-frame clones and leaves out a portion. This table holds 210,000 or so clones, roughly four fifths found once. V usage is TRBV18 and J usage is TRBJ1-1, with 8 nucleotides matching TRBD1. Sequenced material: PBMCs. The TCR was taken from a woman between 50 and 59 years old in good health and CMV-seropositive. The CDR3 region is CASSLGQGINMNTEAFF. For the CDR3, the DNA is TGTGCCAGCTCACTCGGACAGGGCATCAATATGAACACTGAAGCTTTCTTT. Supplemented by reference TRBV18 and TRBJ1-1, the full variable domain reads NAGVMQNPRHLVRRRGQEARLRCSPMKGHSHVYWYRQLPEEGLKFMVYLQKENIIDESGMPKERFSAEFPKEGPSILRIQQVVRGDSAAYFCASSLGQGINMNTEAFFGQGTRLTVV.